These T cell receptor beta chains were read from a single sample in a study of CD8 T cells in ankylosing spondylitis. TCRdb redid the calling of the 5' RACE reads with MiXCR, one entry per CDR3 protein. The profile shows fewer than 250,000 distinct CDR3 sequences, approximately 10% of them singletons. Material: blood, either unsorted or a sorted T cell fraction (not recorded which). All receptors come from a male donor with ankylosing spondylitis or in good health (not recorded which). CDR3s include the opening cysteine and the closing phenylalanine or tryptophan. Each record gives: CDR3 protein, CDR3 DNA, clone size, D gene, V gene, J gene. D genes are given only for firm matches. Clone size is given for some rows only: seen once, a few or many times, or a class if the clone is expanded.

CDR3 protein: CASSLSAGGADTQYF
CDR3 DNA: TGTGCCAGCAGTTTAAGCGCGGGGGGGGCAGATACGCAGTATTTT
clone size: many
D gene: TRBD2
V gene: TRBV12-3/TRBV12-4
J gene: TRBJ2-3

CDR3 protein: CSVRQGEGQPQHF
CDR3 DNA: TGCAGCGTTCGGCAGGGGGAGGGTCAGCCCCAGCATTTT
clone size: many
D gene: TRBD1
V gene: TRBV29-1
J gene: TRBJ1-5

CDR3 protein: CASSQEGQLNQPQHF
CDR3 DNA: TGTGCCAGCAGCCAAGAAGGACAGTTGAATCAGCCCCAGCATTTT
clone size: many
D gene: -
V gene: TRBV3-1
J gene: TRBJ1-5

CDR3 protein: CASSVLAGGSTDTQYF
CDR3 DNA: TGTGCCAGCAGCGTCCTAGCGGGGGGGAGCACAGATACGCAGTATTTT
clone size: many
D gene: TRBD2
V gene: TRBV9
J gene: TRBJ2-3

CDR3 protein: CASSYPTSAHTDTQYF
CDR3 DNA: TGTGCCAGCAGCTATCCGACTAGCGCCCACACAGATACGCAGTATTTT
clone size: many
D gene: TRBD2
V gene: TRBV7-2
J gene: TRBJ2-3

CDR3 protein: CSAPRDRDYGYTF
CDR3 DNA: TGCAGTGCTCCCCGGGACAGGGACTATGGCTACACCTTC
clone size: many
D gene: TRBD1
V gene: TRBV20-1
J gene: TRBJ1-2

CDR3 protein: CASSRDPDTGTAVEKLFF
CDR3 DNA: TGTGCCAGCAGTAGAGACCCCGATACCGGGACAGCAGTTGAAAAACTGTTTTTT
clone size: many
D gene: TRBD1
V gene: TRBV12-3/TRBV12-4
J gene: TRBJ1-4

CDR3 protein: CASSLYQGAGYEQYF
CDR3 DNA: TGTGCCAGCAGTCTTTATCAGGGGGCGGGATACGAGCAGTACTTC
clone size: many
D gene: TRBD1
V gene: TRBV12-3/TRBV12-4
J gene: TRBJ2-7

CDR3 protein: CASSYEGTHEQYF
CDR3 DNA: TGTGCCAGCAGTTACGAGGGTACCCACGAGCAGTACTTC
clone size: many
D gene: -
V gene: TRBV6-6
J gene: TRBJ2-7

CDR3 protein: CASSLSFGTPNEQYF
CDR3 DNA: TGTGCCAGCAGCTTAAGTTTCGGGACGCCGAACGAGCAGTACTTC
clone size: many
D gene: -
V gene: TRBV11-2
J gene: TRBJ2-7

CDR3 protein: CASSLGGTRNIQYF
CDR3 DNA: TGTGCCAGCAGCTTAGGGGGGACTAGAAACATTCAGTACTTC
clone size: many
D gene: TRBD2
V gene: TRBV7-2
J gene: TRBJ2-4

CDR3 protein: CATSRGANTEAFF
CDR3 DNA: TGTGCCACCAGCAGAGGGGCGAACACTGAAGCTTTCTTT
clone size: many
D gene: -
V gene: TRBV15
J gene: TRBJ1-1

CDR3 protein: CAITPSGGWNTEAFF
CDR3 DNA: TGTGCCATCACCCCCTCCGGGGGCTGGAACACTGAAGCTTTCTTT
clone size: many
D gene: -
V gene: TRBV10-3
J gene: TRBJ1-1

CDR3 protein: CASSEGLADTDTQYF
CDR3 DNA: TGCGCCAGCAGCGAGGGACTAGCGGACACAGATACGCAGTATTTT
clone size: many
D gene: TRBD2
V gene: TRBV5-1
J gene: TRBJ2-3

CDR3 protein: CASSSGTSANTGELFF
CDR3 DNA: TGTGCCAGCAGCTCCGGGACTAGCGCGAACACCGGGGAGCTGTTTTTT
clone size: few
D gene: TRBD2
V gene: TRBV7-9
J gene: TRBJ2-2

CDR3 protein: CASSDASGLDNEQFF
CDR3 DNA: TGTGCCAGCAGTGATGCTAGCGGGTTAGACAATGAGCAGTTCTTC
clone size: -
D gene: TRBD2
V gene: TRBV2
J gene: TRBJ2-1

CDR3 protein: CASSFGGLRGGESGANVLTF
CDR3 DNA: TGCGCCAGCAGCTTCGGAGGTCTGCGGGGGGGCGAATCTGGGGCCAACGTCCTGACTTTC
clone size: many
D gene: TRBD2
V gene: TRBV5-1
J gene: TRBJ2-6

CDR3 protein: CASSDPSGPQYF
CDR3 DNA: TGTGCCAGCAGTGACCCCTCCGGGCCCCAGTACTTC
clone size: few
D gene: -
V gene: TRBV28
J gene: TRBJ2-5

CDR3 protein: CASSPDGYSTDTQYF
CDR3 DNA: TGTGCCAGCAGTCCGGACGGTTATAGCACAGATACGCAGTATTTT
clone size: many
D gene: -
V gene: TRBV12-3/TRBV12-4
J gene: TRBJ2-3

CDR3 protein: CASSVGQGRAYEQYF
CDR3 DNA: TGCGCCAGCAGTGTGGGTCAGGGGAGAGCCTACGAGCAGTACTTC
clone size: many
D gene: -
V gene: TRBV10-1
J gene: TRBJ2-7

CDR3 protein: CASSFSYLQGRLEQYF
CDR3 DNA: TGTGCCAGCAGTTTTTCTTATCTACAGGGAAGGCTCGAGCAGTACTTC
clone size: -
D gene: -
V gene: TRBV27
J gene: TRBJ2-7

CDR3 protein: CASSVARTVTGELFF
CDR3 DNA: TGTGCCAGCAGCGTAGCCAGGACAGTCACCGGGGAGCTGTTTTTT
clone size: many
D gene: -
V gene: TRBV9
J gene: TRBJ2-2

CDR3 protein: CASSGTYYGYTF
CDR3 DNA: TGTGCCAGCAGCGGAACCTACTATGGCTACACCTTC
clone size: many
D gene: -
V gene: TRBV9
J gene: TRBJ1-2

CDR3 protein: CASSSGQGQETQYF
CDR3 DNA: TGTGCCAGCAGCTCGGGACAGGGGCAAGAGACCCAGTACTTC
clone size: few
D gene: TRBD1
V gene: TRBV7-9
J gene: TRBJ2-5

CDR3 protein: CASSLTISGAGELFF
CDR3 DNA: TGTGCCAGCAGTTTGACTATCTCGGGCGCCGGGGAGCTGTTTTTT
clone size: many
D gene: -
V gene: TRBV27
J gene: TRBJ2-2

CDR3 protein: CASSQEGQGTGELFF
CDR3 DNA: TGTGCCAGCAGCCAAGAGGGGCAGGGCACCGGGGAGCTGTTTTTT
clone size: many
D gene: -
V gene: TRBV3-1
J gene: TRBJ2-2

CDR3 protein: CASSESGPGGAETQYF
CDR3 DNA: TGCGCCAGCAGTGAGTCGGGCCCAGGGGGCGCGGAGACCCAGTACTTC
clone size: many
D gene: TRBD1
V gene: TRBV10-1
J gene: TRBJ2-5

CDR3 protein: CASSIPAGGSQETQYF
CDR3 DNA: TGCGCCAGCAGCATACCCGCCGGGGGAAGCCAAGAGACCCAGTACTTC
clone size: many
D gene: -
V gene: TRBV5-1
J gene: TRBJ2-5

CDR3 protein: CASSLEGSGVQETQYF
CDR3 DNA: TGTGCCAGCAGCTTAGAAGGTTCGGGAGTCCAAGAGACCCAGTACTTC
clone size: many
D gene: -
V gene: TRBV7-2
J gene: TRBJ2-5

CDR3 protein: CASSETDGGSTDTQYF
CDR3 DNA: TGTGCCAGCAGTGAAACAGACGGGGGGAGCACAGATACGCAGTATTTT
clone size: many
D gene: TRBD2
V gene: TRBV6-1
J gene: TRBJ2-3

CDR3 protein: CAWRPTQVPTLLSTEAFF
CDR3 DNA: TGTGCCTGGAGGCCCACCCAGGTCCCGACACTCCTGAGCACTGAAGCTTTCTTT
clone size: many
D gene: -
V gene: TRBV30
J gene: TRBJ1-1

CDR3 protein: CAWRPGVYEQYF
CDR3 DNA: TGTGCCTGGAGACCGGGGGTCTACGAGCAGTACTTC
clone size: many
D gene: -
V gene: TRBV30
J gene: TRBJ2-7

CDR3 protein: CASSTSPASTDTQYF
CDR3 DNA: TGTGCCAGCAGCACCTCCCCGGCTTCCACAGATACGCAGTATTTT
clone size: few
D gene: -
V gene: TRBV3-1
J gene: TRBJ2-3

CDR3 protein: CASSQGGRGKAGELFF
CDR3 DNA: TGCGCCAGCAGCCAAGGAGGCAGGGGGAAGGCCGGGGAGCTGTTTTTT
clone size: -
D gene: TRBD1
V gene: TRBV4-1
J gene: TRBJ2-2

CDR3 protein: CSDRLNYGYTF
CDR3 DNA: TGCAGCGACCGTCTTAACTATGGCTACACCTTC
clone size: many
D gene: -
V gene: TRBV29-1
J gene: TRBJ1-2

CDR3 protein: CASSPNRGQGAGELFF
CDR3 DNA: TGTGCCAGCAGTCCTAACCGCGGACAGGGGGCAGGGGAGCTGTTTTTT
clone size: -
D gene: TRBD1
V gene: TRBV6-4
J gene: TRBJ2-2

CDR3 protein: CASSLERSVGYEQYF
CDR3 DNA: TGTGCCAGCAGCTTAGAGCGTTCAGTAGGCTACGAGCAGTACTTC
clone size: -
D gene: -
V gene: TRBV11-2
J gene: TRBJ2-7

CDR3 protein: CSARSGDGTNQPQHF
CDR3 DNA: TGCAGTGCCCGCTCGGGCGACGGAACCAATCAGCCCCAGCATTTT
clone size: -
D gene: -
V gene: TRBV20-1
J gene: TRBJ1-5

CDR3 protein: CSAPSYGYTF
CDR3 DNA: TGCAGTGCTCCTAGCTATGGCTACACCTTC
clone size: many
D gene: -
V gene: TRBV20-1
J gene: TRBJ1-2

CDR3 protein: CSASTRERASTGELFF
CDR3 DNA: TGCAGTGCTAGCACGAGGGAGCGCGCGAGCACCGGGGAGCTGTTTTTT
clone size: many
D gene: -
V gene: TRBV20-1
J gene: TRBJ2-2

CDR3 protein: CASSYGETQYF
CDR3 DNA: TGTGCCAGCAGTTACGGGGAGACCCAGTACTTC
clone size: many
D gene: -
V gene: TRBV6-2/TRBV6-3
J gene: TRBJ2-5